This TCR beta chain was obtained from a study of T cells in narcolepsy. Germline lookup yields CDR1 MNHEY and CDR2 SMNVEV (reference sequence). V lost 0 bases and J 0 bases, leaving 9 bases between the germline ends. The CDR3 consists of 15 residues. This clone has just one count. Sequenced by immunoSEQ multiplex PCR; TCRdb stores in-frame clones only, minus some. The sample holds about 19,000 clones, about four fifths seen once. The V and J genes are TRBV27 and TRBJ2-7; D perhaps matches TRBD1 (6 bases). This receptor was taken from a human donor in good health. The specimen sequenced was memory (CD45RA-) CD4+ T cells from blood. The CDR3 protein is CASSLSGALSYEQYF. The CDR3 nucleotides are TGTGCCAGCAGTTTATCGGGGGCACTCTCCTACGAGCAGTACTTC.